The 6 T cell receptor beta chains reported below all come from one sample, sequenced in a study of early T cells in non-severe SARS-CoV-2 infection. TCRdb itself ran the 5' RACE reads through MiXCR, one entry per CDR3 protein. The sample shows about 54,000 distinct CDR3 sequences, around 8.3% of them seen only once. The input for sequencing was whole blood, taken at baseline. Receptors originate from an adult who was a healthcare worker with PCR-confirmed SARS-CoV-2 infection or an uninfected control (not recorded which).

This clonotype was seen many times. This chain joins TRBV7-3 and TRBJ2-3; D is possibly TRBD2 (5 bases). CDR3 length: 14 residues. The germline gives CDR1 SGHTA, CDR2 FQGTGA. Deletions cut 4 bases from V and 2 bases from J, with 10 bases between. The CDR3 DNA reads TGTGCCAGCAGCTCAGACGGGAACACAGATACGCAGTATTTT. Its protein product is CASSSDGNTDTQYF.

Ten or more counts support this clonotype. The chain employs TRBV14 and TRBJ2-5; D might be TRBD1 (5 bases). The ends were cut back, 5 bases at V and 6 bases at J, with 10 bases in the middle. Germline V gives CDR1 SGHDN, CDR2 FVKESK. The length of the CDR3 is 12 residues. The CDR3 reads CASSWGVQTQYF. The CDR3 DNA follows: TGTGCCAGCAGCTGGGGCGTCCAGACCCAGTACTTC.

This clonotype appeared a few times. The CDR3 coding sequence is TGTGCCAGCACCCCGAGGGGACTAGCTGGAGAGACCCAGTACTTC. Translation: CASTPRGLAGETQYF. The chain carries TRBV11-2 and TRBJ2-5; TRBD2 agrees at 9 bases. This CDR3 spans 15 amino acids. Per germline, CDR1 SGHAT and CDR2 FQNNGV. Losses at the gene ends were 7 bases for V and 4 bases for J; bases not matched to a gene: 10.

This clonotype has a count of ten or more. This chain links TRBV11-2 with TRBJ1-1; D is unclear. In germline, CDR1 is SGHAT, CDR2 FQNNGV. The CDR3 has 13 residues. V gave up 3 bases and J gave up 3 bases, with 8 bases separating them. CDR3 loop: CASSLADDTEAFF. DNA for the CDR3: TGTGCCAGCAGCTTGGCGGACGACACTGAAGCTTTCTTT.

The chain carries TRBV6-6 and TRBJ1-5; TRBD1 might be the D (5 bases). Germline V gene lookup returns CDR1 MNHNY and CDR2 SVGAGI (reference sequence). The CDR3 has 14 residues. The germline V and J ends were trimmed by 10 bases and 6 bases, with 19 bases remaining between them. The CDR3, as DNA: TGTGCCACCTATAGGGACCTTCGAGGTCAGCCCCAGCATTTT. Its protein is CATYRDLRGQPQHF.

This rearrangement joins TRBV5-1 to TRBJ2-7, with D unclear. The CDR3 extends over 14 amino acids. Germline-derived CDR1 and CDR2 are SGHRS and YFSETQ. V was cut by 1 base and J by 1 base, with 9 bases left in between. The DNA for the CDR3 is TGCGCCAGCAGCTTGAGGATGGGATCCTACGAGCAGTACTTC. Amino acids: CASSLRMGSYEQYF.